The source of this TCR beta chain is a study of T-cell reconstitution after alpha-beta-depleted transplantation in children. The study, taken as a whole, reports: Alpha-beta T cells about two months after transplant reportedly derived from several hundred expanded graft clones. Among T cells one year after transplant, newly produced cells accounted for most counts and diversity. Surviving recipient T cells and thymic progenitors underlay high day-60 TCRbeta diversity in some patients.

As concerns this clonotype: Its antigen is unknown.

Library preparation (for TCRbeta) was performed with unique molecular identifiers. TCRdb reprocessed the PCR reads via MiXCR and lists one record per CDR3 protein. The sample has about 980,000 distinct CDR3 sequences; less than 30% are singletons. Sequenced here: PBMCs, mostly from graft donor cells, sampled 360 days after TCRalphabeta/CD19-depleted stem cell transplant. This sequence was found in a boy in the first two years of life who had a stem cell transplant for SCID, so the T cells may come from the graft donor.

The CDR3, as DNA: TGCAGTGCTAGTCCGGCAGGGAATTCAGATACGCAGTATTTT. Translated: CSASPAGNSDTQYF. This chain connects TRBV20-1 to TRBJ2-3, with a tentative D call TRBD1 (5 bases). The length of the CDR3 is 14 residues. CDR1 is DFQATT, CDR2 SNEGSKA, per germline (reference sequence). Trimming shortened V by 3 bases and J by 4 bases, and 14 bases separated the two germline ends.